These 27 T cell receptor beta chains share one sample of origin, sequenced in a study of T cell repertoires in ileal Crohn's disease. This table comes from immunoSEQ multiplex PCR, and its TCRdb copy is limited to in-frame clones, with some not included. Of 6,000 to 8,000 clones listed, approximately 79% are singletons. Sample: ileal tissue. Source of these receptors: an adult with Crohn's disease.

The rearrangement links TRBV19 to TRBJ2-7; perhaps TRBD1 as D (6 bases). Trimming shortened V by 0 bases and J by 6 bases, and 15 bases separated the two germline ends. This CDR3 region has 15 residues. Germline lookup yields CDR1 LNHDA and CDR2 SQIVND (reference sequence). The CDR3 loop is CASSIDLQGYREQYF. The DNA for the CDR3 is TGTGCCAGTAGTATAGATCTGCAGGGGTATCGCGAGCAGTACTTC. Combining the CDR3 with reference TRBV19 and TRBJ2-7 gives the whole variable domain DGGITQSPKYLFRKEGQNVTLSCEQNLNHDAMYWYRQDPGQGLRLIYYSQIVNDFQKGDIAEGYSVSREKKESFPLTVTSAQKNPTAFYLCASSIDLQGYREQYFGPGTRLTVT.

The chain is built from TRBV28 and TRBJ1-1, with TRBD1 matching 7 bases. The length of the CDR3 is 15 residues. V was pared by 2 bases and J by 4 bases, with 7 bases of the junction left unmatched. Germline-derived CDR1 and CDR2 are MDHEN and SYDVKM. Here the CDR3 reads CASSLLKGASTEAFF. CDR3 bases: TGTGCCAGCAGTTTACTGAAGGGGGCGAGCACTGAAGCTTTCTTT.

This clone has more than one count but fewer than ten. The J gene is TRBJ2-7, the V gene TRBV7-9; 7 bases match TRBD1. The germline gives CDR1 SEHNR, CDR2 FQNEAQ (reference sequence). The CDR3 contains 15 residues. V dropped 5 bases and J dropped 3; count of bases not matched to a gene: 10. The CDR3 loop is CASSLTGQNGYEQYF. CDR3 coding DNA: TGTGCCAGCAGCCTAACGGGACAGAATGGCTACGAGCAGTACTTC.

The V and J genes are TRBV6-6 and TRBJ1-2; 8 bases agree with TRBD1. The CDR3 is 12 amino acids. Per germline, CDR1 MNHNY and CDR2 SVGAGI (reference sequence). Trimming took 10 bases from V and 3 from J; bases not matched to a gene: 4. The CDR3 sequence: CAIPGQDYGYTF. CDR3 DNA sequence: TGTGCCATCCCGGGACAGGACTATGGCTACACCTTC.

CDR3: CASSMEGGRVKGYTF. In DNA, the CDR3 is TGTGCCAGTAGTATGGAAGGGGGACGGGTAAAAGGCTACACCTTC. The chain joins TRBV19 to TRBJ1-2, with TRBD1 as a possible D gene (6 bases). The V gene's germline CDR1 is LNHDA and CDR2 SQIVND (reference sequence). Trimming took off 3 bases at V and 8 bases at J, with 19 bases between the two ends. The CDR3 is 15 amino acids.

J is TRBJ2-5 and V is TRBV13; 8 positions agree with TRBD1. The closer fit of TRBJ2-7 to the DNA end suggests the J call may be wrong. The CDR3 sequence is 15 residues long. Per the germline V gene, CDR1 is PRHDT and CDR2 is FYEKMQ (reference sequence). The CDR3 loop reads CASSLNDRGGLEQYF. The DNA of the CDR3 is TGTGCCAGCAGCTTAAACGACAGGGGAGGCCTCGAGCAGTACTTC.

The chain joins TRBV28 to TRBJ1-1; D may be TRBD1 (5 bases). This CDR3 region has 14 residues. CDR1 is MDHEN, CDR2 SYDVKM, per germline. V was shortened by 0 bases and J by 1 base, with 6 bases between the two germline ends. CDR3 protein: CASSLWGGNTEAFF. The DNA for the CDR3 is TGTGCCAGCAGTTTATGGGGGGGGAACACTGAAGCTTTCTTT.

The chain employs TRBV10-3 and TRBJ1-6; D not certain. The CDR3 covers 16 residues. Germline assignment: CDR1 ENHRY and CDR2 SYGVKD. Trimming cost V 0 bases and J 6 bases, with 12 bases left between them. The CDR3 protein is CAISESEDLSNSPLHF. The CDR3 nucleotides read TGTGCCATCAGTGAGTCCGAGGATTTAAGTAATTCACCCCTCCACTTT.

CDR3 sequence: CASSPQGKTSEAFF. CDR3 in DNA: TGTGCCAGCAGCCCTCAGGGCAAAACCTCTGAAGCTTTCTTT. This rearrangement joins TRBV6-6 to TRBJ1-1; D possibly corresponds to TRBD1 (5 bases). Trimming pared 6 bases from V and 6 bases from J, leaving 17 bases between. The CDR3 loop spans 14 amino acids. The germline CDR1 and CDR2 sequences are MNHNY and SVGAGI (reference sequence).

V gene TRBV19 combines with J gene TRBJ2-5; 7 bases are a match to TRBD2. This CDR3 region has 13 residues. CDR1 LNHDA and CDR2 SQIVND come from the germline V gene (reference sequence). V trimming: 6 bases; J trimming: 11 bases; junction bases outside the gene matches: 12. The CDR3 loop reads CASSPGTTGEQYF. The DNA for the CDR3 is TGTGCCAGTAGCCCCGGGACTACCGGGGAGCAGTACTTC. Based on the CDR3 plus reference TRBV19 and TRBJ2-5, the full variable domain is DGGITQSPKYLFRKEGQNVTLSCEQNLNHDAMYWYRQDPGQGLRLIYYSQIVNDFQKGDIAEGYSVSREKKESFPLTVTSAQKNPTAFYLCASSPGTTGEQYFGPGTRLLVL.

The chain is built from TRBV5-5 and TRBJ2-1; D is unclear. CDR3 length equals 14 residues. V was shortened by 0 bases and J by 6 bases, with 10 bases between the two germline ends. CDR1 and CDR2 (germline): SGHKS, YYEKEE (reference sequence). CDR3 amino acids: CASSLDLWSNEQFF. CDR3 coding DNA: TGTGCCAGCAGCTTGGATCTCTGGAGCAATGAGCAGTTCTTC.

The chain joins TRBV6-4 to TRBJ2-3; D possibly corresponds to TRBD1 (7 bases). Germline assignment: CDR1 MRHNA and CDR2 SNTAGT. This CDR3 is 14 amino acids long. The V and J ends lost 4 bases and 2 bases respectively, with 10 bases between them. Here the CDR3 DNA reads TGTGCCAGCAGTGGCGGGACAGACACAGATACGCAGTATTTT. It yields the protein CASSGGTDTDTQYF.

The chain is built from TRBV6-1 and TRBJ1-1; no definite D call. In germline, CDR1 is MNHNS, CDR2 SASEGT. V lost 6 bases, J lost 0 bases, and 8 bases lay in between. The CDR3 is made up of 13 amino acids. The CDR3 DNA reads TGTGCCAGCAGGAAAGAGATGAACACTGAAGCTTTCTTT. Translation gives CASRKEMNTEAFF.

The CDR3 here is CASSIGKGAASGANVLTF. CDR3 nucleotide sequence: TGTGCCAGTAGTATAGGGAAGGGGGCGGCCTCTGGGGCCAACGTCCTGACTTTC. The chain couples TRBV19 to TRBJ2-6; 7 bases align to TRBD1. After removal of 1 base from V and 0 bases from J, the junction contained 6 bases not matched to a gene. Germline assignment: CDR1 LNHDA and CDR2 SQIVND (reference sequence). This CDR3 has 18 amino acids.

The V gene is TRBV19, the J gene TRBJ1-1; the D gene is possibly TRBD1 (5 bases). Between the trimmed V and J ends, which lost 3 bases and 6 bases, there was a span of 8 bases. This CDR3 is built from 12 residues. Germline CDR1 reads LNHDA; CDR2 reads SQIVND (reference sequence). CDR3 sequence: CASSIRGAEAFF. CDR3 coding DNA: TGTGCCAGTAGTATTCGGGGGGCTGAAGCTTTCTTT. The whole variable domain, filled in from reference TRBV19 and TRBJ1-1, reads DGGITQSPKYLFRKEGQNVTLSCEQNLNHDAMYWYRQDPGQGLRLIYYSQIVNDFQKGDIAEGYSVSREKKESFPLTVTSAQKNPTAFYLCASSIRGAEAFFGQGTRLTVV.

The rearrangement links TRBV5-1 to TRBJ2-7, with a possible D match to TRBD1 (5 bases). The CDR3 has 13 residues. V shed 4 bases and J shed 3 bases, with 11 bases lying between them. Germline CDR1 is SGHRS and CDR2 is YFSETQ. The CDR3 DNA follows: TGCGCCAGCAGCCCCATAGGGGTCTACGAGCAGTACTTC. This sequence encodes CASSPIGVYEQYF.

In this sample, this clone turned up a few times. The genes are TRBV19 and TRBJ2-3, with D possibly being TRBD2 (6 bases). Trimming shortened V by 8 bases and J by 1 base, and 10 bases separated the two germline ends. This CDR3 region has 13 residues. CDR1 is LNHDA and CDR2 is SQIVND in the germline V gene (reference sequence). The CDR3 protein is CASRTTRTDTQYF. Written as DNA, the CDR3 is TGTGCCAGTCGGACTACCCGCACAGATACGCAGTATTTT.

The V call is TRBV6-1, the J call TRBJ1-1, with a tentative D call TRBD1 (5 bases). CDR3 size: 13 residues. Trimming took off 5 bases at V and 5 bases at J, with 12 bases between the two ends. Germline CDR1 is MNHNS and CDR2 is SASEGT. CDR3 loop: CASSYLGRTEAFF. In DNA form, the CDR3 reads TGTGCCAGCAGTTATCTGGGGCGAACTGAAGCTTTCTTT.

The chain has TRBV27 and TRBJ2-7; 14 bases align to TRBD2. In germline, CDR1 is MNHEY, CDR2 SMNVEV (reference sequence). With V trimmed by 6 bases and J by 0 bases, 10 bases remained unmatched. The CDR3 length is 18 residues. The CDR3 is CASSYGLAGGLGSYEQYF. The DNA of the CDR3 is TGTGCCAGCAGCTATGGACTAGCGGGAGGACTTGGCTCCTACGAGCAGTACTTC.

This clone was observed a few times. The chain carries TRBV28 and TRBJ1-2; D not resolved. Trimming removed 2 bases at V and 8 bases at J, with 12 bases between. The CDR3 is 13 amino acids. Germline V gives CDR1 MDHEN, CDR2 SYDVKM. Here the CDR3 reads CASSLPGAAGYTF. CDR3 in DNA: TGTGCCAGCAGTTTACCGGGAGCGGCAGGCTACACCTTC.

V gene TRBV27 combines with J gene TRBJ1-6; tentative D call: TRBD1 (6 bases). This CDR3 region has 17 residues. Looked up from germline, CDR1 is MNHEY and CDR2 is SMNVEV (reference sequence). Trimming took off 6 bases at V and 6 bases at J, with 21 bases between the two ends. Written as DNA, the CDR3 is TGTGCCAGCAGACGCTCCCTAACAGGGATGAGTAATTCACCCCTCCACTTT. It is translated as CASRRSLTGMSNSPLHF.

This chain uses TRBV11-1 with TRBJ1-1; D gene ambiguous. CDR1 and CDR2 (germline): SGHAT, FQDESV (reference sequence). Trimming took off 3 bases at V and 1 base at J, with 9 bases between the two ends. The CDR3 consists of 14 residues. This CDR3 is CASSFTAKNTEAFF. In DNA form, the CDR3 reads TGTGCCAGCAGCTTCACAGCTAAGAACACTGAAGCTTTCTTT.

This clone has just one count. The chain joins TRBV9 to TRBJ2-5, with 13 bases aligning to TRBD2. V was clipped by 3 bases and J by 5 bases; unmatched bases: 7. Per the germline V gene, CDR1 is SGDLS and CDR2 is YYNGEE. The CDR3 sequence is 16 residues long. The CDR3 region has the DNA TGTGCCAGCAGCGACGGACTAGCGGGAGCATTGGAGACCCAGTACTTC. Protein product: CASSDGLAGALETQYF.

The chain carries TRBV6-1 and TRBJ2-2; 12 bases agree with TRBD2. The ends lost 4 bases at V and 5 bases at J; junction bases unmatched: 8. Germline V lookup: CDR1 MNHNS, CDR2 SASEGT. This CDR3 contains 17 residues. In DNA form, the CDR3 reads TGTGCCAGCAGTGCTAGCGGGAGGGCGGCGGGAACCGGGGAGCTGTTTTTT. Translation gives CASSASGRAAGTGELFF.

The rearrangement uses TRBV30 and TRBJ2-7; the match to TRBD1 covers 7 bases. The germline V gene encodes CDR1 GTSNPN and CDR2 SVGIG (reference sequence). J was trimmed by 5 bases and V by 3 bases; bases with no gene match: 4. The CDR3 length is 12 residues. CDR3 sequence reads: CAWRQGTNEQYF. CDR3 nucleotide sequence: TGTGCCTGGAGACAGGGGACCAACGAGCAGTACTTC.

The chain links TRBV7-9 to TRBJ1-6; D gene uncertain. Trimming cost V 1 base and J 7 bases, with 5 bases left between them. This CDR3 spans 13 amino acids. Germline loops: CDR1 SEHNR, CDR2 FQNEAQ (reference sequence). CDR3 sequence: CASSLVENSPLHF. CDR3 coding DNA: TGTGCCAGCAGCTTAGTTGAGAATTCACCCCTCCACTTT.

The CDR3 DNA sequence: TGTGCCAGCAGCTCCGGGGGGTCAGAGACCCAGTACTTC. Translated, it gives CASSSGGSETQYF. This rearrangement joins TRBV5-6 to TRBJ2-5; 7 positions match TRBD2. V dropped 3 bases and J dropped 4; count of bases not matched to a gene: 3. Germline-derived CDR1 and CDR2 are SGHDT and YYEEEE. This CDR3 has 13 residues.